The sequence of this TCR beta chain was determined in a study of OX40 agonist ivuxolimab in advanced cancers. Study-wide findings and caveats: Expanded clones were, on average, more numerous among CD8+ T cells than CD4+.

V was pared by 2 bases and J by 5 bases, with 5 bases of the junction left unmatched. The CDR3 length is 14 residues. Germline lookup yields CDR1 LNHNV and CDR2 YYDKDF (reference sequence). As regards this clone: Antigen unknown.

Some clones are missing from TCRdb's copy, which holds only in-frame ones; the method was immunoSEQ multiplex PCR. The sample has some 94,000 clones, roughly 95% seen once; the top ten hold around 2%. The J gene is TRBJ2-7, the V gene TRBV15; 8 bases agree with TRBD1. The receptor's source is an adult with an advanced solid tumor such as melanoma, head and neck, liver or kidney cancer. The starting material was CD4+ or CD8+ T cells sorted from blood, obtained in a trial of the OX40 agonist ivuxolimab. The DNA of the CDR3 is TGTGCCACCAGCAGACCGGACAGGGTCGACGAGCAGTACTTC. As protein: CATSRPDRVDEQYF.